The present TCR beta chain was sequenced within a study of identical twins. The CDR3 length is 15 residues. Germline V gene lookup returns CDR1 SEHNR and CDR2 FQNEAQ (reference sequence). V was trimmed by 0 bases and J by 0 bases, leaving 7 bases between them. Study-wide points: For out-of-frame beta sequences, excess twin sharing was weaker.

MiXCR, applied by TCRdb to the 5' RACE reads, yields one record per CDR3 protein. The sample includes around 250,000 distinct CDR3 sequences, 5.5% to 7% seen only once; the top ten take 3.6%. Details on this clonotype: Its antigen is not identified.

The same data also went into a second study, on yellow fever vaccine responses in identical twins.

This rearrangement joins TRBV7-9 to TRBJ2-3; D ambiguous. This TCR was recovered from a woman aged 18-29 years in good health. The material sequenced was memory (CD45RO+) T cells sorted from blood. CDR3 protein: CASSLALSSTDTQYF. The CDR3 DNA reads TGTGCCAGCAGCTTAGCCCTTTCTAGCACAGATACGCAGTATTTT.